This is a list of T cell receptor beta chains from one sample in a study of T cell responses to AZD1222 COVID-19 vaccine. Assay: immunoSEQ multiplex PCR; the TCRdb copy retains only in-frame clones and omits some. The sample yields some 130,000 clones, 75% to 90% seen once. The source material was peripheral blood, sampled on day 0 of AZD1222 vaccination. The receptor source for this set is an adult in good health. The CDR3 runs from the conserved cysteine through the conserved F or W. The order of the fields is V gene, D gene, clone size, J gene, CDR3 DNA, CDR3 protein. D genes are given only for firm matches. The size of a clone is reported for some rows only, either as once, few or many, or as a class for expanded clones.

>TRBV27|TRBD2|once|TRBJ2-2
TGTGCCAGCAGTTTATCTAGGACTAGCGGGAGGAGGGAGCTGTTTTTT
CASSLSRTSGRRELFF
>TRBV11-2|.|once|TRBJ2-5
TGTGCCAGCAGCTTGGGAAAGACCCCCGATGAAGAGACCCAGTACTTC
CASSLGKTPDEETQYF
>TRBV27|.|.|TRBJ2-5
TGTGCCCCCCCGGGCAGGGGCGGAGAGACCCAGTACTTC
CAPPGRGGETQYF
>TRBV19|TRBD2|.|TRBJ2-7
TGTGCCAGTAGTAGCTCGGGACTAGCGGGGCCCTACGAGCAGTACTTC
CASSSSGLAGPYEQYF
>TRBV7-8|TRBD2|once|TRBJ2-1
TGTGCCAGCAGCTTTAGCGGGAGGGCCCTGAATGAGCAGTTCTTC
CASSFSGRALNEQFF
>TRBV21-1|.|.|TRBJ1-6
TGTGCCAGCGCCTCAGCTCCTAATTCACCCCTCCACTTT
CASASAPNSPLHF
>TRBV30|.|.|TRBJ1-5
TGTGCCTGGAGCGGGAGGCAGGGTGGAAGCAATCAGCCCCAGCATTTT
CAWSGRQGGSNQPQHF
>TRBV27|TRBD1|few|TRBJ1-3
TGTGCCAGCAGTACGACAGGGACCTACTCTGGAAACACCATATATTTT
CASSTTGTYSGNTIYF
>TRBV9|TRBD2|.|TRBJ2-2
TGTGCCAGCAGCGTAGGACTAGCGGACCCCCCGAACACCGGGGAGCTGTTTTTT
CASSVGLADPPNTGELFF
>TRBV30|.|.|TRBJ2-7
TGTGCCTGGAGTGTTTCCGGTAAGACCGAGCAGTACTTC
CAWSVSGKTEQYF
>TRBV9|.|.|TRBJ1-5
TGTGCCAGCAGCGTAGGGAGGGATAGCAATCAGCCCCAGCATTTT
CASSVGRDSNQPQHF
>TRBV5-1|.|.|TRBJ1-2
TGCGCCAGCAGCTTGCTCGGCCGGCCCAACGCCTATGGCTACACCTTC
CASSLLGRPNAYGYTF
>TRBV6-1|.|once|TRBJ1-5
TGTGCCAGCAGTGAAGCGGGGGGTCCCCGGCCCCAGCATTTT
CASSEAGGPRPQHF
>TRBV12-3/TRBV12-4|.|.|TRBJ1-1
TGTGCCAGCAGTTTAGAGAGGAACACTGAAGCTTTCTTT
CASSLERNTEAFF
>TRBV4-1|TRBD1|.|TRBJ2-1
TGCGCCAGCAGCTTTAGCAACCGGGACAGGTCCTACAATGAGCAGTTCTTC
CASSFSNRDRSYNEQFF
>TRBV5-1|.|few|TRBJ2-7
TGCGCCAGCAGCCCCCCCGGTGCCTACGAGCAGTACTTC
CASSPPGAYEQYF
>TRBV19|TRBD2|.|TRBJ2-3
TGTGCCAGTAGTATTGGGGGACTAGCGGGAAGAGCAGATACGCAGTATTTT
CASSIGGLAGRADTQYF
>TRBV5-1|.|.|TRBJ1-1
TGCGCCAGCAGCCCCAGAGGGGATGAAGCTTTCTTT
CASSPRGDEAFF
>TRBV24-1|.|.|TRBJ2-7
TGTGCCACCATTGCTTGGGGATTTCGGGTCACCTCTTACGAGCAGTACTTC
CATIAWGFRVTSYEQYF
>TRBV6-5|.|.|TRBJ2-2
TGTGCCAGCAGCTTTTTGGAGAACACCGGGGAGCTGTTTTTT
CASSFLENTGELFF
>TRBV7-3|.|.|TRBJ2-2
TGTGCCAGCAGCCTCAAGGCGGGGGCGGCCACCGGGGAGCTGTTTTTT
CASSLKAGAATGELFF
>TRBV3-1/TRBV3-2|TRBD1|.|TRBJ1-2
TGTGCCAGCAGCCAGACCTACAGGGGGACCTATGGCTACACCTTC
CASSQTYRGTYGYTF
>TRBV18|.|.|TRBJ1-1
TGTGCCAGCTCACCACAAAGGGAGATGAACACTGAAGCTTTCTTT
CASSPQREMNTEAFF
>TRBV30|TRBD1|once|TRBJ1-1
TGTGCCTGGAACATCGCAGGGGGCACTGAAGCTTTCTTT
CAWNIAGGTEAFF
>TRBV3-1/TRBV3-2|TRBD1|.|TRBJ1-5
TGTGCCAGCAGCCAAGATTGGGGGACAGGAGCCCAGCATTTT
CASSQDWGTGAQHF
>TRBV5-6|.|.|TRBJ2-2
TGTGCCAGCAGCTTGGCCAATCCGGGGGAGCTGTTTTTT
CASSLANPGELFF
>TRBV25-1|.|few|TRBJ1-3
TGTGCCAGCAGTGAACCCGGGGGCGACGGAAACACCATATATTTT
CASSEPGGDGNTIYF
>TRBV28|.|.|TRBJ1-1
TGTGCCAGCAGGGGCCCGGGGCAGGGGAACACTGAAGCTTTCTTT
CASRGPGQGNTEAFF
>TRBV5-6|TRBD2|.|TRBJ2-5
TGTGCCAGCACCGCCTCTGGGCGGGGGATCCAAGAGACCCAGTACTTC
CASTASGRGIQETQYF
>TRBV7-3|TRBD2|.|TRBJ2-6
TGTGCCAGCAGCCCCCTTTCACTAGCGGGAGAGGCCGGGGCCAACGTCCTGACTTTC
CASSPLSLAGEAGANVLTF
>TRBV20-1|.|.|TRBJ2-1
TGCAGCCCAACGGGATTTGGTGAGCAGTTCTTC
CSPTGFGEQFF
>TRBV9|TRBD2|.|TRBJ2-1
TGTGCCAGCAGCGTAGAACTAGCGGGAGCCTACAATGAGCAGTTCTTC
CASSVELAGAYNEQFF
>TRBV2|.|.|TRBJ2-1
TGTGCCAGCACGGTGGCGAGGGGATCCCCGCAGTTCTTC
CASTVARGSPQFF
>TRBV5-1|.|.|TRBJ2-7
TGCGCCAGCAGCTTGGCGGCCGCGGCCGAGCAGTACTTC
CASSLAAAAEQYF
>TRBV5-1|.|.|TRBJ1-1
TGCGCCAGCAGCTTGGAGGCAGGGGTGAACACTGAAGCTTTCTTT
CASSLEAGVNTEAFF
>TRBV27|.|once|TRBJ2-1
TGTGCCAGCAGTTTCCCCTCGCGGAATGAGCAGTTCTTC
CASSFPSRNEQFF
>TRBV6-1|.|.|TRBJ1-5
TGTGCCAGCAGTGACGGACTGTTCAATCAGCCCCAGCATTTT
CASSDGLFNQPQHF
>TRBV9|TRBD1|.|TRBJ2-5
TGTGCCAGCAGCCCATCCCCCGGGACAGGGTCAGAGACCCAGTACTTC
CASSPSPGTGSETQYF
>TRBV10-2|.|.|TRBJ1-2
TGCGCCAGCAGTGAACCCTCCCTTAGACATTATGGCTACACCTTC
CASSEPSLRHYGYTF
>TRBV24-1|.|.|TRBJ1-1
TGTGCCACCAGCGCTCCCGGCTGGGGGGGTGAAGCTTTCTTT
CATSAPGWGGEAFF
>TRBV7-3|.|.|TRBJ2-1
TGTGCCAGCAGCTTAACGGTGGTTAGGAGGAATGAGCAGTTCTTC
CASSLTVVRRNEQFF
>TRBV14|.|.|TRBJ2-5
TGTGCCAGCAGCCAAGGGGTCAGTTCCTTTCAAGAGACCCAGTACTTC
CASSQGVSSFQETQYF
>TRBV18|.|.|TRBJ1-2
TGTGCCAGCTCACCATCAGGGTCTGACTATGGCTACACCTTC
CASSPSGSDYGYTF
>TRBV5-1|.|.|TRBJ2-4
TGCGCCAGCAGCGTGGAGGTGGGGGCCAAAAACATTCAGTACTTC
CASSVEVGAKNIQYF
>TRBV5-5|TRBD2|.|TRBJ2-1
TGTGCCAGCAGCTTGGCCGCTAGCGGGAGGTCAGGCAGCGAAAATGAGCAGTTCTTC
CASSLAASGRSGSENEQFF
>TRBV19|.|.|TRBJ1-2
TGTGCCAGTAGTATAGATCGGGGCTATGGCTACACCTTC
CASSIDRGYGYTF
>TRBV7-3|TRBD2|.|TRBJ2-7
TGTGCCAGCAGTTCGGGGTTGAGCGGGAGGAGCGAGCAGTACTTC
CASSSGLSGRSEQYF
>TRBV5-6|.|.|TRBJ2-5
TGTGCCAGCAGCTTGTTGGCAGGGAAAGAGACCCAGTACTTC
CASSLLAGKETQYF
>TRBV24-1|.|few|TRBJ1-5
TGTGCCACCAGTGACAACAGGGTTGGCAATCAGCCCCAGCATTTT
CATSDNRVGNQPQHF
>TRBV3-1/TRBV3-2|.|.|TRBJ2-1
TGTGCCAGCAGCCAAGAGTGGCGAAATGGTAATGGGCAGTTCTTC
CASSQEWRNGNGQFF
>TRBV9|.|.|TRBJ2-1
TGTGCCAGCAGCTTCTTCACTAGTTTAGCCCACAATGAGCAGTTCTTC
CASSFFTSLAHNEQFF
>TRBV15|.|.|TRBJ1-2
TGTGCCACCAGCAGAGATCCGGGCAGGGGCGGCTACACCTTC
CATSRDPGRGGYTF
>TRBV18|.|.|TRBJ1-1
TGTGCCAGCTCACTCAGGGGATGGGACACTGAAGCTTTCTTT
CASSLRGWDTEAFF
>TRBV27|.|.|TRBJ2-3
TGTGCCAGCACTTTGGGGGCGGGGGCAGATACGCAGTATTTT
CASTLGAGADTQYF
>TRBV5-1|.|once|TRBJ2-5
TGCGCCAGCAGCCCGGGGGCCCAAGGGGAGACCCAGTACTTC
CASSPGAQGETQYF
>TRBV5-1|.|.|TRBJ1-2
TGCGCCAGCAGCTTGGAAATCTACGGCGAGGGCGGCTACACCTTC
CASSLEIYGEGGYTF
>TRBV7-9|.|.|TRBJ2-5
TGTGCCAGCAGCTTAGGGGCCAGCGGGGAGACCCAGTACTTC
CASSLGASGETQYF
>TRBV28|TRBD2|.|TRBJ2-5
TGTGCCAGCAGTTCCCAAGCGACTAGCGGGAGGGCTGAAGAGACCCAGTACTTC
CASSSQATSGRAEETQYF
>TRBV6-2/TRBV6-3|TRBD1|.|TRBJ1-2
TGTGCCAGCAGTTACAGGACAGGGGGTGGCTACACCTTC
CASSYRTGGGYTF
>TRBV18|TRBD2|.|TRBJ2-1
TGTGCCAGCTCCCCGGTGGAGGGGAGGGATGAGCAGTTCTTC
CASSPVEGRDEQFF